Listed below are T cell receptor beta chains from one sample, sequenced in a study of blood T cell repertoires in COVID-19. This table comes from immunoSEQ multiplex PCR, and its TCRdb copy is limited to in-frame clones, with some not included. The sample holds more than 250,000 clones, about nine tenths seen once. Sequenced input: PBMCs or T cells enriched from blood (not recorded which). The source is a woman younger than 35 who had recovered from COVID-19. CDR3s include the opening cysteine and the closing phenylalanine or tryptophan. The order of the fields is J gene, clone size, D gene, V gene, CDR3 length, CDR3 protein, CDR3 DNA. D genes are given only for firm matches. Size is stated for part of the rows, as once, few or many counts, or as a class when the clone is expanded.

TRBJ2-2 - - TRBV18 16 CASSSGQLSFPGELFF TGTGCCAGCTCATCCGGACAGCTCTCTTTCCCCGGGGAGCTGTTTTTT
TRBJ1-2 once - TRBV12-3/TRBV12-4 13 CASSFGQNYGYTF TGTGCCAGCAGTTTTGGGCAGAACTATGGCTACACCTTC
TRBJ2-7 - - TRBV6-5 13 CASSYAVSYEQYF TGTGCCAGCAGTTACGCAGTTTCCTACGAGCAGTACTTC
TRBJ2-2 - - TRBV30 14 CAWSVHPNTGELFF TGTGCCTGGAGTGTACACCCGAACACCGGGGAGCTGTTTTTT
TRBJ2-3 - TRBD2 TRBV19 16 CASSWRASGDTDTQYF TGTGCCAGTAGCTGGAGGGCTAGCGGGGATACAGATACGCAGTATTTT
TRBJ1-2 few TRBD1 TRBV10-3 13 CAITVDRDQGYTF TGTGCCATCACCGTGGACAGGGATCAGGGCTACACCTTC
TRBJ1-1 - - TRBV6-5 15 CASSYSFSQATEAFF TGTGCCAGCAGTTACTCCTTCAGCCAGGCCACTGAAGCTTTCTTT
TRBJ2-5 - - TRBV5-1 15 CASSFIPHGQETQYF TGCGCCAGCAGCTTTATACCCCACGGCCAAGAGACCCAGTACTTC
TRBJ2-3 - TRBD2 TRBV5-6 17 CASSPIMVAGGGDTQYF TGTGCCAGCAGCCCGATAATGGTAGCGGGAGGTGGGGATACGCAGTATTTT
TRBJ1-2 - - TRBV12-3/TRBV12-4 13 CASTYGFNYGYTF TGTGCCAGCACCTACGGGTTTAACTATGGCTACACCTTC
TRBJ2-1 - TRBD2 TRBV11-2 16 CASSLGFGGSYNEQFF TGTGCCAGCAGCTTAGGTTTCGGCGGGAGCTACAATGAGCAGTTCTTC
TRBJ2-5 - - TRBV4-2 14 CASSQGTAGETQYF TGTGCCAGCAGCCAAGGTACCGCAGGGGAGACCCAGTACTTC
TRBJ1-2 - TRBD1 TRBV6-5 14 CASSKQGADYGYTF TGTGCCAGCAGTAAACAGGGGGCTGACTATGGCTACACCTTC
TRBJ1-4 - TRBD1 TRBV18 15 CASSPPGQGNEKLFF TGTGCCAGCTCACCACCGGGACAGGGAAATGAAAAACTGTTTTTT
TRBJ2-4 - TRBD2 TRBV4-1 17 CASSQELLAGGRNIQYF TGCGCCAGCAGCCAAGAGCTGCTAGCGGGGGGGAGGAACATTCAGTACTTC
TRBJ1-1 - - TRBV18 16 CASSPELRGANTEAFF TGTGCCAGCTCACCGGAATTAAGGGGCGCGAACACTGAAGCTTTCTTT
TRBJ2-1 - TRBD2 TRBV18 15 CASSPDLAGGNEQFF TGTGCCAGCTCACCAGACCTAGCGGGAGGGAATGAGCAGTTCTTC
TRBJ2-5 - TRBD2 TRBV5-1 15 CASSYGLAGGETQYF TGCGCCAGCAGCTATGGACTAGCGGGTGGGGAGACCCAGTACTTC
TRBJ2-2 - TRBD2 TRBV7-9 16 CASSLGEGVTTGELFF TGTGCCAGCAGCTTAGGGGAGGGAGTTACCACCGGGGAGCTGTTTTTT
TRBJ1-5 few - TRBV7-3 14 CASSLPLANQPQHF TGTGCCAGCAGCTTACCCCTGGCCAATCAGCCCCAGCATTTT
TRBJ1-3 - - TRBV6-5 16 CASSYGPGAPGNTIYF TGTGCCAGCAGTTACGGTCCAGGGGCACCTGGAAACACCATATATTTT
TRBJ2-7 - - TRBV10-1 15 CASSESALGLYEQYF TGCGCCAGCAGTGAGTCTGCTTTGGGGCTGTACGAGCAGTACTTC
TRBJ1-6 once TRBD1 TRBV4-1 16 CASSLYGTVLNSPLHF TGCGCCAGCAGCCTATATGGGACAGTTCTCAATTCACCCCTCCACTTT
TRBJ1-2 - - TRBV7-9 15 CASSFRDSYDYGYTF TGTGCCAGCAGCTTTAGAGACAGTTATGACTATGGCTACACCTTC
TRBJ1-5 few - TRBV2 14 CASSVRGLDQPQHF TGTGCCAGCAGTGTCCGAGGACTAGATCAGCCCCAGCATTTT
TRBJ1-1 - TRBD1 TRBV5-4 13 CASSSDLTGVAFF TGTGCCAGCAGCTCGGATCTTACAGGGGTCGCTTTCTTT
TRBJ1-2 - - TRBV6-5 14 CASSPRQGTYGYTF TGTGCCAGCTCTCCTCGGCAGGGGACCTATGGCTACACCTTC
TRBJ2-1 - TRBD1 TRBV9 17 CASSPAPQGVGIYEQFF TGTGCCAGCAGCCCTGCCCCCCAGGGGGTAGGGATTTATGAGCAGTTCTTC
TRBJ2-2 - - TRBV6-4 16 CASSDSSGGYDGELFF TGTGCCAGCAGTGACTCCTCAGGGGGGTACGACGGGGAGCTGTTTTTT
TRBJ2-5 - - TRBV7-9 16 CASSLDSRQTQETQYF TGTGCCAGCAGCTTAGACTCCCGACAGACTCAAGAGACCCAGTACTTC
TRBJ2-7 once - TRBV4-2 15 CASSKDFDSPYEQYF TGTGCCAGCAGCAAGGACTTTGATTCACCCTACGAGCAGTACTTC